The TCR beta chain described here comes from a study of T cell repertoires in cytomegalovirus infection. The overall study: In public TCR beta signatures, there were indications of both CMV infection and matching HLA type. Study outcomes and limitations: What dominated the ex vivo response were HLA-C-restricted CMV-specific TCR beta clonotypes. Individuals carrying CMV plus the relevant HLA were identified by cumulative frequency of public TCR beta families.

This clonotype was observed many times. Its specificity is unknown. MiXCR was run by TCRdb on the reads, yielding one entry per CDR3 protein. The table has some 400,000 distinct CDR3 sequences, around 32% seen once; the top ten hold roughly 13%. V dropped 8 bases and J dropped 7 bases, with 26 bases sitting between them. Looked up from germline, CDR1 is MDHEN and CDR2 is SYDVKM. This CDR3 spans 17 amino acids. The origin of this receptor is a human donor in good health (CMV status not recorded). Some clones in this sample may be carry-over from other donors' samples. Sequenced input: PBMCs. The chain couples TRBV28 to TRBJ1-4; TRBD1 might be the D (6 bases). CDR3: CASRLRQGRVMGEKLFF. CDR3 nucleotide sequence: TGTGCCAGCCGGCTACGGCAGGGGAGGGTGATGGGTGAAAAACTGTTTTTT.